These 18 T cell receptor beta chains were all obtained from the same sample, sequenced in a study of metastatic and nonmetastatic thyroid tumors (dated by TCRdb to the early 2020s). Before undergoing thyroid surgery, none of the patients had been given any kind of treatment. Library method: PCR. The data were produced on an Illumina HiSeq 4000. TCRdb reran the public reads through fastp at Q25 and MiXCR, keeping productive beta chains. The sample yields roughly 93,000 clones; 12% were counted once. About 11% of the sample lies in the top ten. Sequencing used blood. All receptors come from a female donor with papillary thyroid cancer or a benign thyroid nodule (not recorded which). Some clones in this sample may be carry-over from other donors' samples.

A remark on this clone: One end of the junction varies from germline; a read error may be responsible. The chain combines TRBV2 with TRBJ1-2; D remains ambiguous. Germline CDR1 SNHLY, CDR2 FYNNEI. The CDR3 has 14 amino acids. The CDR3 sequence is CASGEDGASYCYTF. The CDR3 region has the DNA TGTGCCAGCGGTGAAGACGGCGCAAGCTATTGCTACACCTTC. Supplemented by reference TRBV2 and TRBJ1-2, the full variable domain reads EPEVTQTPSHQVTQMGQEVILRCVPISNHLYFYWYRQILGQKVEFLVSFYNNEISEKSEIFDDQFSVERPDGSNFTLKIRSTKLEDSAMYFCASGEDGASYCYTFGSGTRLTVV.

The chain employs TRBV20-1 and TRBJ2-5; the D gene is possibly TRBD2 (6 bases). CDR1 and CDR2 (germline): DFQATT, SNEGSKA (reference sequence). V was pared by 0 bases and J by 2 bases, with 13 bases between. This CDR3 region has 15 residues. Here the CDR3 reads CSAREIGGAQETQYF. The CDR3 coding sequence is TGCAGTGCTAGAGAAATCGGCGGGGCGCAAGAGACCCAGTACTTC.

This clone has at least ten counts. As DNA, the CDR3 is TGTGCCAGCAGTTATATGGGGGGGGGCGCACGAGCTTTCTTT. Translated: CASSYMGGGARAFF. The rearrangement links TRBV6-2 or TRBV6-3 to TRBJ1-1; a weak D match, TRBD1 (6 bases). Germline V gives CDR1 MNHEY, CDR2 SVGEGT. Trimming took 3 bases from V and 10 from J, leaving 18 bases between them. The length of the CDR3 is 14 residues.

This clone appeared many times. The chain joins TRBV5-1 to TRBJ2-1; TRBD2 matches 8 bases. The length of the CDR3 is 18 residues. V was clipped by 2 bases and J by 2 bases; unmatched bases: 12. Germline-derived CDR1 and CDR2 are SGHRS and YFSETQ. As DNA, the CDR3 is TGCGCCAGCAGCTTAGAACCTAGCGGGCGAACGGCCTACAATGAGCAGTTCTTC. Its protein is CASSLEPSGRTAYNEQFF.

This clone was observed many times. CDR3 in amino acids: CATSGLPGSTDTQYF. The CDR3 nucleotides are TGTGCCACCAGTGGGCTCCCGGGAAGCACAGATACGCAGTATTTT. This chain joins TRBV24-1 and TRBJ2-3; a weak D match, TRBD2 (5 bases). The CDR3 contains 15 residues. In germline, CDR1 is KGHDR, CDR2 SFDVKD. V lost 5 bases and J 0 bases, leaving 11 bases between the germline ends.

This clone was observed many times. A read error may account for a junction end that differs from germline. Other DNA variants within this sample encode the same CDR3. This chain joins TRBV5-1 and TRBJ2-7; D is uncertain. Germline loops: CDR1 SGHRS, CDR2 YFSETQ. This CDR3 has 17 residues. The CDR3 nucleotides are TGCGCCAGCAGCTTTCCCGACGGCCCCGACTCTACCTACGAGCAGTGCTTC. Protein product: CASSFPDGPDSTYEQCF. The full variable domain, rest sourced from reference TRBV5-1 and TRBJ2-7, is KAGVTQTPRYLIKTRGQQVTLSCSPISGHRSVSWYQQTPGQGLQFLFEYFSETQRNKGNFPGRFSGRQFSNSRSEMNVSTLELGDSALYLCASSFPDGPDSTYEQCFGPGTRLTVT.

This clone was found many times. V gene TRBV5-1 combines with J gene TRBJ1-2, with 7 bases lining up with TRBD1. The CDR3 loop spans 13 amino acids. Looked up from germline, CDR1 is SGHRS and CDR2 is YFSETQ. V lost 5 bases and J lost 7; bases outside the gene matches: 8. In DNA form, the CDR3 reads TGCGCCAGCAGAGACCAGGGGGGCCGTGGCTACACCTTC. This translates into CASRDQGGRGYTF.

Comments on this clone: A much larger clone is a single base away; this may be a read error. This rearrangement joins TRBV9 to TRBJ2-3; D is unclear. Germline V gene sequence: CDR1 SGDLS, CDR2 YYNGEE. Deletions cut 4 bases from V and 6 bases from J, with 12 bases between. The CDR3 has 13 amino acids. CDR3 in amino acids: CASSLRMSDTQYF. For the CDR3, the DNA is TGTGCCAGCAGCTTGCGGATGAGCGATACGCAGTATTTT.

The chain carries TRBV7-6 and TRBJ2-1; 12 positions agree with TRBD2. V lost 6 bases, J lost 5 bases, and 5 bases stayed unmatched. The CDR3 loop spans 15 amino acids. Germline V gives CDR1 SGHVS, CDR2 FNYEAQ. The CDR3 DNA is TGTGCCAGCAGTCGGACTAGCGGGACGGACAATGAGCAGTTCTTC. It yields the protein CASSRTSGTDNEQFF.

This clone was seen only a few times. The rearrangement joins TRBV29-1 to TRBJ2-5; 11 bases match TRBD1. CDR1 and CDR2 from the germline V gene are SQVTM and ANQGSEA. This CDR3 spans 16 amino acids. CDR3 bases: TGCATCGCCTTGGGGGGGGACAGGGGGTACCAAGAGACCCAGTACTTC. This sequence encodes CIALGGDRGYQETQYF.

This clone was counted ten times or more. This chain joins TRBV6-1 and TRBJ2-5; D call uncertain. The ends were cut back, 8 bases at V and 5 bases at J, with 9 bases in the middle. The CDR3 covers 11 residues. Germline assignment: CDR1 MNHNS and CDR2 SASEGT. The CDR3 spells CASSSYETQYF. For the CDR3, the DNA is TGTGCCAGCTCGTCGTACGAGACCCAGTACTTC.

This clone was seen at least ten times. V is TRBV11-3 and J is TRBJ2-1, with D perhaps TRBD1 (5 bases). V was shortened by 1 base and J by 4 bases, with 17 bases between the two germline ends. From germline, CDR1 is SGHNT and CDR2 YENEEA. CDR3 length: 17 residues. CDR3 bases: TGTGCCAGCAGCTTAGTATCAGGGCGTGCCCTATACAATGAGCAGTTCTTC. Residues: CASSLVSGRALYNEQFF.

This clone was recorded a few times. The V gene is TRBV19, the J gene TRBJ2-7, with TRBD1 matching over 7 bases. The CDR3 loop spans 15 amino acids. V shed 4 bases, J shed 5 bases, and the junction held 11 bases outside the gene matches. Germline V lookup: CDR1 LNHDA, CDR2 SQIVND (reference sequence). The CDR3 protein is CASSTTGTVEHEQYF. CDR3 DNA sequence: TGTGCCAGTAGTACAACCGGGACAGTAGAACACGAGCAGTACTTC.

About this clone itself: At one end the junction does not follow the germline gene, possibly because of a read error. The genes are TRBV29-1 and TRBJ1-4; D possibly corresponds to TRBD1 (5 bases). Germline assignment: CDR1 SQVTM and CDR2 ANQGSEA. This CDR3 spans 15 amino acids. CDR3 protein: CSVAVTGSTNEELFF. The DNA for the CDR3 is TGCAGCGTTGCGGTTACAGGCTCAACTAATGAAGAACTGTTTTTT.

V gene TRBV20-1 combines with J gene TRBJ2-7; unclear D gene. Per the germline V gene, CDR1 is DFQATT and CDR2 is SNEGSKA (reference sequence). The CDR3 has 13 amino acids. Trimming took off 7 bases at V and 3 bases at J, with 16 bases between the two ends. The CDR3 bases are TGCAGTGTTGCGAGGACCATGAACTACGAGCAGTACTTC. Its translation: CSVARTMNYEQYF.

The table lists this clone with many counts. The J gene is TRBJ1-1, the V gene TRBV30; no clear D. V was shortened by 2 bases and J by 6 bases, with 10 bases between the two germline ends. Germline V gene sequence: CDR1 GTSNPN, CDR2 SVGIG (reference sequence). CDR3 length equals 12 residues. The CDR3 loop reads CAWSPRLAEAFF. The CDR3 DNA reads TGTGCCTGGAGTCCCCGGCTCGCTGAAGCTTTCTTT.

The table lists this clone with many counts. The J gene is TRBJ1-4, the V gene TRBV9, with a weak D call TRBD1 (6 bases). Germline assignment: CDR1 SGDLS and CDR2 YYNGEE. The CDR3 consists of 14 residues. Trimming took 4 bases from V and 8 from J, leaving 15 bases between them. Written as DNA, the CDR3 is TGTGCCAGCAGCCTAACAGGGAGTAAAGAAAAACTGTTTTTT. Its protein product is CASSLTGSKEKLFF.

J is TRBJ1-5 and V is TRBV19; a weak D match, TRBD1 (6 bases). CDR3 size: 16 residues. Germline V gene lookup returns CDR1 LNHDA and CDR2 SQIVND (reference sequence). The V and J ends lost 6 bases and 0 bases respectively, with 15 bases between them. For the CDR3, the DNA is TGTGCCAGTAGGAAACAGGGCCATTATAGCAATCAGCCCCAGCATTTT. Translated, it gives CASRKQGHYSNQPQHF.